This TCR beta chain is from a study of blood T cell repertoires in COVID-19. Study-wide background: Sites in the United States, Italy and Spain provided acute and convalescent COVID-19 samples. T cells, B-cell-depleted T cells, or PBMCs supplied cDNA or gDNA.

In the authors' workflow: Reference gene primers were amplified, and this amplification served to estimate nucleated cell counts. The repertoire was sequenced with immunoSEQ multiplex PCR; TCRdb's copy has only in-frame clones and lacks some. V, J and clone size are taken as reported in that table, and D and trimming were inferred from the DNA itself. The sample consists of about 110,000 clones, around 89% of them appearing once. The sample holds a few counts of this clone. V was cut by 2 bases and J by 2 bases, with 15 bases left in between. CDR3 length: 17 residues. Germline CDR1 LGHNA, CDR2 YSLEER.

This clonotype originated in a man in his fifties with active or convalescent COVID-19. This chain uses TRBV4-3 with TRBJ2-2; no firm D call. The specimen was peripheral blood. The CDR3 spells CASSQNMLVGNTGELFF. CDR3 bases: TGCGCCAGCAGCCAAAACATGCTGGTTGGTAACACCGGGGAGCTGTTTTTT.